The sequence of this T cell receptor beta chain was determined in a study of identical twins. The CDR3 is made up of 15 amino acids. Trimming at V came to 3 bases and at J to 7 bases, leaving 9 bases not matched to a gene. The germline V gene encodes CDR1 MDHEN and CDR2 SYDVKM. From the 5' RACE reads, TCRdb called clonotypes with MiXCR, one entry per CDR3 protein. The sample includes around 490,000 distinct CDR3 sequences, around 15% of them seen just once. This clonotype was counted a few times. This sample also appeared in a second study, on yellow fever vaccine responses in identical twins.

The receptor's source is a woman aged 18-29 years in good health. Material for sequencing was CD4+ T cells sorted from blood. This chain links TRBV28 with TRBJ2-1; 7 bases are a match to TRBD2. CDR3 nucleotide sequence: TGTGCCAGCAGTTTGGGAGGGAGTGGTCGAAATGAGCAGTTCTTC. Translated, it gives CASSLGGSGRNEQFF.